The next 27 T cell receptor beta chains were all read from a single sample in a study of T-cell reconstitution after alpha-beta-depleted transplantation in children. TCRbeta library preparation incorporated unique molecular identifiers. TCRdb ran MiXCR on the PCR reads and lists one entry per CDR3 protein. The sample holds about 980,000 distinct CDR3 sequences; about 26% are singletons and the top ten take roughly 27%. The sample here was PBMCs, mostly from graft donor cells, taken 360 days after TCRalphabeta/CD19-depleted stem cell transplant. The receptors come from a boy less than two years old who had a stem cell transplant for SCID, so the T cells may come from the graft donor.

This clonotype has just one count. This chain joins TRBV5-6 and TRBJ2-7; 7 bases map to TRBD2. The CDR3 is 15 amino acids. Germline CDR1 reads SGHDT; CDR2 reads YYEEEE. The V gene end was trimmed by 2 bases and the J gene end by 4 bases; junction bases not matched to a gene: 9. The CDR3 nucleotides are TGTGCCAGCAGCTTAGCGGGACTGAGGGTTTACGAGCAGTACTTC. Protein: CASSLAGLRVYEQYF. Supplemented by reference TRBV5-6 and TRBJ2-7, the full variable domain reads DAGVTQSPTHLIKTRGQQVTLRCSPKSGHDTVSWYQQALGQGPQFIFQYYEEEERQRGNFPDRFSGHQFPNYSSELNVNALLLGDSALYLCASSLAGLRVYEQYFGPGTRLTVT.

This clonotype turned up a few times. An end of the junction does not agree with germline; a read error may underlie this. The V call is TRBV5-1, the J call TRBJ2-5, with 9 bases that match TRBD2. CDR1 and CDR2 (germline): SGHRS, YFSETQ. The CDR3 has 14 residues. This CDR3 reads CASSLSGGAETQYF. The CDR3 DNA reads as TGTGCCAGCAGCCTTAGCGGGGGTGCGGAGACCCAGTACTTC.

The chain employs TRBV15 and TRBJ1-2; D uncertain. The CDR3 consists of 15 residues. With 0 bases removed from V and 4 bases from J, the gap between germline ends came to 12 bases. Germline CDR1 reads LNHNV; CDR2 reads YYDKDF (reference sequence). CDR3 coding DNA: TGTGCCACCAGCAGAGATCTCGCACCCCTCTATGGCTACACCTTC. This sequence encodes CATSRDLAPLYGYTF. The variable domain in full, with the rest retrieved from reference TRBV15 and TRBJ1-2, is DAMVIQNPRYQVTQFGKPVTLSCSQTLNHNVMYWYQQKSSQAPKLLFHYYDKDFNNEADTPDNFQSRRPNTSFCFLDIRSPGLGDTAMYLCATSRDLAPLYGYTFGSGTRLTVV.

The sample holds a few counts of this clonotype. The chain couples TRBV20-1 to TRBJ1-3, with TRBD1 identical over 9 bases. From germline, CDR1 is DFQATT and CDR2 SNEGSKA (reference sequence). Trimming took 6 bases from V and 4 from J; bases not matched to a gene: 16. The CDR3 has 17 amino acids. In DNA form, the CDR3 reads TGCAGTGCGCCGGGACAGGGACTAAAAGCAGGGGGAAACACCATATATTTT. Protein: CSAPGQGLKAGGNTIYF.

The chain couples TRBV2 to TRBJ1-1, with 7 bases that match TRBD1. Looked up from germline, CDR1 is SNHLY and CDR2 is FYNNEI. V shed 6 bases and J 1 base; nucleotides not matched to a gene: 11. This CDR3 contains 16 residues. CDR3 DNA sequence: TGTGCCAGCAGCGTAGGACAGGAGGCGCGGAACACTGAAGCTTTCTTT. Protein sequence: CASSVGQEARNTEAFF.

This chain joins TRBV5-1 and TRBJ2-7; D gene unclear. Trimming shortened V by 0 bases and J by 3 bases, and 10 bases separated the two germline ends. This CDR3 region has 14 residues. Germline CDR1 reads SGHRS; CDR2 reads YFSETQ. CDR3 protein: CASSLDGSLYEQYF. DNA for the CDR3: TGCGCCAGCAGCTTGGACGGCTCTCTCTACGAGCAGTACTTC.

This clonotype was counted only a few times. CDR3 sequence: CASSPRAGSLSSYEQYF. The CDR3 DNA sequence: TGTGCCAGCAGTCCTCGCGCAGGGTCCCTTAGCTCCTACGAGCAGTACTTC. The chain links TRBV6-1 to TRBJ2-7, with TRBD1 as a possible D gene (5 bases). Germline assignment: CDR1 MNHNS and CDR2 SASEGT. Trimming shortened V by 5 bases and J by 0 bases, and 20 bases separated the two germline ends. This CDR3 contains 17 residues.

This clonotype was found a few times. The chain couples TRBV30 to TRBJ2-3, with TRBD1 matching over 9 bases. Germline V lookup: CDR1 GTSNPN, CDR2 SVGIG (reference sequence). V was clipped by 3 bases and J by 3 bases; unmatched bases: 16. The length of the CDR3 is 18 residues. CDR3 sequence: CAWSSLLRDRDTTDTQYF. The CDR3 region has the DNA TGTGCCTGGAGCTCTCTACTCCGGGACAGGGATACGACAGATACGCAGTATTTT.

The chain is built from TRBV25-1 and TRBJ2-2; maybe TRBD2 (6 bases). The V end lost 3 bases, the J end lost 4 bases, and 12 bases lay between the germline ends. The CDR3 contains 15 residues. Looked up from germline, CDR1 is MGHDK and CDR2 is SYGVNS. CDR3 nucleotide sequence: TGTGCCAGCAGTGATCCTGGGGGGATCACCGGGGAGCTGTTTTTT. Its translation: CASSDPGGITGELFF.

This clonotype was observed a handful of times. The genes are TRBV28 and TRBJ2-3; D uncertain. Germline CDR1 MDHEN, CDR2 SYDVKM. CDR3 length equals 17 residues. Trimming took 2 bases from V and 1 from J, leaving 16 bases between them. In DNA, the CDR3 is TGTGCCAGCAGTTTAGGACCCCTGCACCCAGGCACAGATACGCAGTATTTT. Its protein product is CASSLGPLHPGTDTQYF.

The chain is built from TRBV5-1 and TRBJ2-1; D uncertain. Germline lookup yields CDR1 SGHRS and CDR2 YFSETQ. The CDR3 loop spans 14 amino acids. V gave up 1 base and J gave up 4 bases, with 9 bases separating them. Here the CDR3 reads CASSLTPFYNEQFF. The CDR3 nucleotides read TGCGCCAGCAGCTTGACACCTTTTTACAATGAGCAGTTCTTC.

The chain links TRBV12-3 or TRBV12-4 to TRBJ1-2; D is uncertain. The CDR3 sequence is 16 residues long. Between the trimmed V and J ends, which lost 0 bases and 4 bases, there was a span of 15 bases. CDR3 coding DNA: TGTGCCAGCAGTTTAGCGACGAGGGCGCGAGGCTATGGCTACACCTTC. Translation gives CASSLATRARGYGYTF.

The chain links TRBV4-1 to TRBJ2-7; 7 positions match TRBD2. The ends lost 0 bases at V and 3 bases at J; junction bases unmatched: 8. Germline assignment: CDR1 MGHRA and CDR2 YSYEKL. The CDR3 loop spans 16 amino acids. CDR3 nucleotides: TGCGCCAGCAGCCAAGATAGGGAGGGACCGTACTACGAGCAGTACTTC. The encoded protein is CASSQDREGPYYEQYF.

Only a few counts were recorded for this clonotype. This chain connects TRBV28 to TRBJ2-3, with 11 bases lining up with TRBD2. J was trimmed by 4 bases and V by 11 bases; bases with no gene match: 8. Germline CDR1 and CDR2: MDHEN and SYDVKM. The CDR3 sequence is 14 residues long. CDR3 protein: CAGNSGGAPDTQYF. Written as DNA, the CDR3 is TGTGCCGGCAATAGCGGGGGGGCCCCAGATACGCAGTATTTT.

This clonotype came up a few times. The V and J genes are TRBV19 and TRBJ2-1; D not resolved. Germline CDR1 reads LNHDA; CDR2 reads SQIVND (reference sequence). The CDR3 is 10 amino acids. V was shortened by 9 bases and J by 9 bases, with 9 bases between the two germline ends. This CDR3 is CASGPIEQFF. CDR3 DNA: TGTGCCAGCGGTCCCATTGAGCAGTTCTTC.

This clonotype was counted ten times or more. The CDR3 loop reads CATSDFGDEQFF. CDR3 DNA: TGTGCCACCAGTGATTTCGGCGATGAGCAGTTCTTC. The chain carries TRBV24-1 and TRBJ2-1; no reliable D call. The V gene's germline CDR1 is KGHDR and CDR2 SFDVKD. CDR3 length equals 12 residues. The V and J ends lost 1 base and 8 bases respectively, with 5 bases between them.

This clonotype has ten or more counts. J is TRBJ2-7 and V is TRBV5-1; TRBD1 might be the D (5 bases). V was trimmed by 5 bases and J by 0 bases, leaving 15 bases between them. The CDR3 has 15 amino acids. Germline V gives CDR1 SGHRS, CDR2 YFSETQ. This CDR3 is CASRPDSSSSYEQYF. CDR3 bases: TGCGCCAGCAGGCCCGACAGTTCAAGCTCCTACGAGCAGTACTTC.

This clonotype was detected many times. The rearrangement links TRBV7-2 to TRBJ2-7; 7 nucleotides align to TRBD1. The length of the CDR3 is 14 residues. Germline V gives CDR1 SGHTA, CDR2 FQGNSA. With 2 bases clipped from V and 2 bases from J, the junction kept 3 bases outside the gene matches. The DNA for the CDR3 is TGTGCCAGCAGCTTACGGGACAGAGCCTACGAGCAGTACTTC. This encodes CASSLRDRAYEQYF.

This CDR3 is CASSWRGGEGETQYF. The CDR3 nucleotides are TGTGCCAGCAGCTGGAGGGGGGGCGAAGGCGAGACCCAGTACTTC. The V and J genes are TRBV11-2 and TRBJ2-5; a possible D gene is TRBD2 (7 bases). The CDR3 runs 15 residues. Trimming shortened V by 4 bases and J by 5 bases, and 17 bases separated the two germline ends. Germline V lookup: CDR1 SGHAT, CDR2 FQNNGV.

The chain combines TRBV30 with TRBJ1-4; a weak D match, TRBD1 (5 bases). The CDR3 covers 14 residues. CDR1 and CDR2 from the germline V gene are GTSNPN and SVGIG (reference sequence). V was pared by 1 base and J by 5 bases, with 11 bases between. DNA for the CDR3: TGTGCCTGGAGTGCGGACATGGGAAATGAAAAACTGTTTTTT. It specifies CAWSADMGNEKLFF.

This clonotype was counted between two and nine times. V and J are TRBV12-3 or TRBV12-4 and TRBJ2-7; TRBD2 agrees at 9 bases. V trimming: 5 bases; J trimming: 3 bases; junction bases outside the gene matches: 5. The CDR3 contains 14 residues. The CDR3 sequence: CASSLSGRSYEQYF. DNA for the CDR3: TGTGCCAGCAGTCTCAGCGGGAGGAGCTACGAGCAGTACTTC.

The chain joins TRBV29-1 to TRBJ2-7; TRBD1 agrees at 7 bases. This CDR3 has 11 amino acids. Germline V gives CDR1 SQVTM, CDR2 ANQGSEA. The V gene end was trimmed by 7 bases and the J gene end by 6 bases; junction bases not matched to a gene: 6. The CDR3: CSGLQGTEQYF. The CDR3 DNA follows: TGCAGCGGTCTACAGGGGACCGAGCAGTACTTC.

J is TRBJ2-5 and V is TRBV11-1; 10 bases match TRBD2. The CDR3 runs 20 residues. The V segment lost 1 base and the J segment 0 bases; nucleotides outside the gene matches: 14. In germline, CDR1 is SGHAT, CDR2 FQDESV (reference sequence). The DNA of the CDR3 is TGTGCCAGCAGCTTAGGGTCGGGGCTAGCGGGGGAATCGTACCAAGAGACCCAGTACTTC. Amino acid sequence: CASSLGSGLAGESYQETQYF.

A few counts support this clonotype. The chain employs TRBV11-2 and TRBJ2-1; D is uncertain. This CDR3 has 12 residues. The V gene's germline CDR1 is SGHAT and CDR2 FQNNGV. The ends were cut back, 4 bases at V and 5 bases at J, with 6 bases in the middle. As DNA, the CDR3 is TGTGCCAGCAGCTACGGAAACAATGAGCAGTTCTTC. It encodes CASSYGNNEQFF.

The chain has TRBV21-1 and TRBJ2-2; TRBD2, the D gene given by the table, was not confirmed from the DNA. TRBV21-1 is annotated as a pseudogene. The CDR3 consists of 16 residues. The CDR3 nucleotides read TGTGCCAGCATCCGTGAGGGGACTGGCTCCGACGGGGAGCTGTTTTTT. Translated: CASIREGTGSDGELFF.

CDR3: CASSERGAADTQYF. CDR3 coding DNA: TGTGCCAGCAGTGAGCGGGGGGCTGCAGATACGCAGTATTTT. V is TRBV27 and J is TRBJ2-3; 9 positions match TRBD2. Germline lookup yields CDR1 MNHEY and CDR2 SMNVEV (reference sequence). The CDR3 consists of 14 residues. The junction had 4 bases not matched to a gene; V was cut back by 5 bases and J by 4 bases.

There are a few counts of this clonotype. The genes are TRBV6-1 and TRBJ2-3; D remains unclear. In germline, CDR1 is MNHNS, CDR2 SASEGT. This CDR3 has 14 residues. Trimming took 8 bases from V and 0 from J, leaving 12 bases between them. The CDR3 sequence: CASAVLGSTDTQYF. For the CDR3, the DNA is TGTGCCAGCGCCGTCCTAGGGAGCACAGATACGCAGTATTTT.